The present T cell receptor (beta chain) was sequenced within a study of graft-versus-host responses after intestinal transplantation. As for the study in general: Once they had received anti-thymocyte globulin induction, all recipients took tacrolimus and steroids for about 3 years. General observations from the study: Early declines in HvG clones that occurred post-transplant were associated with peak circulating GvH clone levels. Researchers found GvH clones in recipient marrow, and some showed up first in ileum or blood.

With respect to this clone: The antigen is undetermined.

Sequenced by immunoSEQ multiplex PCR; TCRdb stores in-frame clones only, minus some. Of 70,000 to 95,000 clones in the sample, around 93% were seen once. The origin of this receptor is a human donor who was the organ donor for an intestinal transplant. Sequenced material: unstimulated CD8+ T cells sorted from spleen or lymph node cells, taken before transplant.

CDR3 in amino acids: CASSLGPGSSTDTQYF. CDR3 in DNA: TGTGCCAGCAGCTTAGGCCCTGGCTCTAGCACAGATACGCAGTATTTT. The V call is TRBV11-3, the J call TRBJ2-3; no reliable D call. Trimming cost V 1 base and J 0 bases, with 11 bases left between them. Looked up from germline, CDR1 is SGHNT and CDR2 is YENEEA. The CDR3 length is 16 residues.